This record looks at one T cell receptor (beta chain) sequence and its context. The data were taken from a study of control samples from healthy donors and cancer patients. This table comes from immunoSEQ multiplex PCR, and its TCRdb copy is limited to in-frame clones, with some not included. The sample yields 130,000 to 150,000 clones, around 90% seen once. The origin of this receptor is a man aged 25 to 45 in good health. The material sequenced was blood.

CDR3 amino acids: CASRKGQIQETQYF. The DNA of the CDR3 is TGTGCCAGCAGGAAGGGACAGATACAAGAGACCCAGTACTTC. The J gene is TRBJ2-5, the V gene TRBV2; 7 bases match TRBD1. This CDR3 is built from 14 residues. The V gene's germline CDR1 is SNHLY and CDR2 FYNNEI. V dropped 6 bases and J dropped 2; count of bases not matched to a gene: 6.